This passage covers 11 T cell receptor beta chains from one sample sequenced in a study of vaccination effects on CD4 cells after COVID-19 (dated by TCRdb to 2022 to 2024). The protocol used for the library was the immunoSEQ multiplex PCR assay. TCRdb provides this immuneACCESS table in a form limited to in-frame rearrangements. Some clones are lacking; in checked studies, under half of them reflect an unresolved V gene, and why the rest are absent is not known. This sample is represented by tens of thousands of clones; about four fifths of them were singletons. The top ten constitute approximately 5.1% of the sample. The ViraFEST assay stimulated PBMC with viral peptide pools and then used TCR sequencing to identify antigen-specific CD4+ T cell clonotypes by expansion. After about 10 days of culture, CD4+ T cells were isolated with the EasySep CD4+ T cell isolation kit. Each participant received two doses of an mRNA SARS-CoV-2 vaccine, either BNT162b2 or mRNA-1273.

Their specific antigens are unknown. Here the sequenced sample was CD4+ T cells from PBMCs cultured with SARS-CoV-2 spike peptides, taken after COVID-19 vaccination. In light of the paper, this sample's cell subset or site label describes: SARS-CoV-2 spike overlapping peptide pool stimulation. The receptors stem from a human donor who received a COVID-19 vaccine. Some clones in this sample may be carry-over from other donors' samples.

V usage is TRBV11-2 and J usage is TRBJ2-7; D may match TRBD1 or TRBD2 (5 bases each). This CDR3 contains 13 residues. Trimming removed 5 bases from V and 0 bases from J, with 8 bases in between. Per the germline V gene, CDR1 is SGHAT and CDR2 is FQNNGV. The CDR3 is CASSRGSSYEQYV. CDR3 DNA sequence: TGTGCCAGCAGCCGGGGCAGCTCCTACGAGCAGTACGTC.

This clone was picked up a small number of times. The CDR3 coding sequence is TGTGCCAGCAGCTGGGGGACAGGGGGCGAGACCCAGTACTTC. Encoded protein: CASSWGTGGETQYF. This chain links TRBV7-9 with TRBJ2-5; 12 positions agree with TRBD1. Per the germline V gene, CDR1 is SEHNR and CDR2 is FQNEAQ (reference sequence). The CDR3 runs 14 residues. The ends lost 4 bases at V and 5 bases at J; junction bases unmatched: 2.

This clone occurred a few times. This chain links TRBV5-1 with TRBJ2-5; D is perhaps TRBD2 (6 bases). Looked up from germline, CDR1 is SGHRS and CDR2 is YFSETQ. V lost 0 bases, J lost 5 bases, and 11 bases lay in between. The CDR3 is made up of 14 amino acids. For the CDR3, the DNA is TGCGCCAGCAGCTTGGCCGGCGGGGAGGAGACCCAGTACTTC. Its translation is CASSLAGGEETQYF.

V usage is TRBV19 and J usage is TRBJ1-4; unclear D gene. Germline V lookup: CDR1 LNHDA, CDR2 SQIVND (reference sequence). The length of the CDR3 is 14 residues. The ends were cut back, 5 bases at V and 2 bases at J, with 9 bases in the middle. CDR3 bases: TGTGCCAGTAGTTCCGGGTTCACTAATGAAAAACTGTTTTTT. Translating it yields CASSSGFTNEKLFF. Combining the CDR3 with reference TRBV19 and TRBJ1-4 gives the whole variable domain DGGITQSPKYLFRKEGQNVTLSCEQNLNHDAMYWYRQDPGQGLRLIYYSQIVNDFQKGDIAEGYSVSREKKESFPLTVTSAQKNPTAFYLCASSSGFTNEKLFFGSGTQLSVL.

CDR3 in amino acids: CASRPLAGDETQYF. CDR3 DNA sequence: TGTGCCAGCAGACCTCTAGCGGGGGACGAGACCCAGTACTTC. This rearrangement joins TRBV6-6 to TRBJ2-5; 10 positions agree with TRBD2. This CDR3 region has 14 residues. Trimming removed 6 bases from V and 5 bases from J; junction bases left unmatched: 6. Germline V gene lookup returns CDR1 MNHNY and CDR2 SVGAGI (reference sequence).

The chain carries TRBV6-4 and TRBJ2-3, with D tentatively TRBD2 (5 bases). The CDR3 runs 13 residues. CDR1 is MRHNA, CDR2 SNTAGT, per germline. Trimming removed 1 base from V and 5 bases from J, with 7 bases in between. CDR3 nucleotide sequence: TGTGCCAGCAGTGACTGTACTAGAGATACGCAGTATTTT. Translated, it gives CASSDCTRDTQYF.

The CDR3 here is CASSFARGDEQYV. In DNA, the CDR3 is TGTGCCAGCAGCTTTGCCCGGGGGGACGAGCAGTACGTC. The rearrangement joins TRBV7-2 to TRBJ2-7; 7 bases map to TRBD2. Germline loops: CDR1 SGHTA, CDR2 FQGNSA. The CDR3 is 13 amino acids. Unmatched junction bases numbered 4, after V lost 3 bases and J lost 5 bases.

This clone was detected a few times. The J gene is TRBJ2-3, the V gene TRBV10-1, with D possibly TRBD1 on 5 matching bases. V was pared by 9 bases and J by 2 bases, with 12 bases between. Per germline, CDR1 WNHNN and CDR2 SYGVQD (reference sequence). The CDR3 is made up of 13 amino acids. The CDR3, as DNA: TGCGCCAGGAGGTCAGGGATCACAGATACGCAGTATTTT. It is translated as CARRSGITDTQYF.

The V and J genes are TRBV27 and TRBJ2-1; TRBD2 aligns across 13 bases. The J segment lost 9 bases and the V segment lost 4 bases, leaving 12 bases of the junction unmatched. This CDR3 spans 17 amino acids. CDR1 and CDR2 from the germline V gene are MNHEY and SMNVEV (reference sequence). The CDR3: CASSSATRLAGGLEQFF. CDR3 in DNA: TGTGCCAGCAGTTCTGCAACCCGACTAGCGGGGGGTCTTGAGCAGTTCTTC.

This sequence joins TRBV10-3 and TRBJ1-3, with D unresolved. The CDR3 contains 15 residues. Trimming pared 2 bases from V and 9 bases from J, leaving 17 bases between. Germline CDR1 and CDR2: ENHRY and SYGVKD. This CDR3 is CAISERDGDGGTIYF. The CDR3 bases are TGTGCCATCAGTGAGCGAGATGGGGATGGCGGCACCATATATTTT.

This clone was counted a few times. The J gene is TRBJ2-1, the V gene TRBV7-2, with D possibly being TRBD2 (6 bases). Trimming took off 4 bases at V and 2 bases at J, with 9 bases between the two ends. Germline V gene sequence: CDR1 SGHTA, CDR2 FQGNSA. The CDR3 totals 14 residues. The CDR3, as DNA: TGTGCCAGCAGCTCAGGCGGGGCCTACAATGAGCAGTTCTTC. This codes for CASSSGGAYNEQFF.